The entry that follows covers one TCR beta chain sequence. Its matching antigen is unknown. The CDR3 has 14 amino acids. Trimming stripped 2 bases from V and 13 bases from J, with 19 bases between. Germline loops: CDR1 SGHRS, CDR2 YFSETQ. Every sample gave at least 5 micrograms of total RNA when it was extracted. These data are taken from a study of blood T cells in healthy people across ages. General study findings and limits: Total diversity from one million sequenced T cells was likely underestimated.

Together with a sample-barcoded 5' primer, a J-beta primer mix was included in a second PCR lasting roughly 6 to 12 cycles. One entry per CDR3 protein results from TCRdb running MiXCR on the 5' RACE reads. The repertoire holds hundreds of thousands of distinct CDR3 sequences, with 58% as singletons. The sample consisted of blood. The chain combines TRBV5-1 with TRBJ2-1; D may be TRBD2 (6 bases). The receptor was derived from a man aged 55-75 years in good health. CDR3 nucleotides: TGCGCCAGCAGCTTAACTAGCACTATGGAGACCCAGTTCTTC. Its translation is CASSLTSTMETQFF.